These T cell receptor beta chains were read from a single sample in a study of blood T cell repertoires in COVID-19. Assay: immunoSEQ multiplex PCR; the TCRdb copy retains only in-frame clones and omits some. This table holds about 230,000 clones, 85% to 90% found once. Sample: peripheral blood. The origin of the receptors is a man aged 50-59 years with COVID-19, enrolled during active disease. The CDR3 runs from the conserved cysteine through the conserved F or W. D genes are given only for firm matches. Not all rows give a size; the values are once, few, many and, for expanded clones, a class.

clone_size j_call d_call v_call cdr3_aa cdr3_nt
NA TRBJ2-1 NA TRBV5-1 CASSYTYRGSGDNEQFF TGCGCCAGCAGCTACACTTACAGGGGTAGCGGAGACAATGAGCAGTTCTTC
NA TRBJ1-4 NA TRBV4-3 CASSHGQLQNEKLFF TGCGCCAGCAGCCATGGACAGCTACAAAATGAAAAACTGTTTTTT
NA TRBJ2-7 NA TRBV5-8 CASSLAQGSVEQYF TGTGCCAGCAGCTTGGCCCAGGGGAGCGTCGAGCAGTACTTC
once TRBJ2-1 NA TRBV18 CASSPPGSRDEQFF TGTGCCAGCTCACCTCCCGGGAGTAGGGATGAGCAGTTCTTC
NA TRBJ2-7 NA TRBV5-1 CASSTQGANEQYF TGCGCCAGCAGCACACAGGGAGCTAACGAGCAGTACTTC
NA TRBJ2-1 NA TRBV6-2/TRBV6-3 CASSFAGPYNEQFF TGTGCCAGCAGTTTCGCAGGGCCCTACAATGAGCAGTTCTTC
NA TRBJ1-5 TRBD1 TRBV5-6 CASSSGGQNQPQHF TGTGCCAGCAGCTCAGGGGGGCAGAATCAGCCCCAGCATTTT
NA TRBJ2-7 NA TRBV4-3 CASSQDAGPSYEQYF TGCGCCAGCAGCCAAGACGCGGGACCCTCTTACGAGCAGTACTTC
NA TRBJ1-2 NA TRBV5-6 CASSLGRGDRYGYTF TGTGCCAGCAGCTTGGGTAGGGGTGATAGGTATGGCTACACCTTC
NA TRBJ2-7 TRBD1 TRBV29-1 CSTRTGVGEQYF TGCAGCACTCGGACAGGGGTGGGAGAGCAGTACTTC
NA TRBJ1-2 TRBD1 TRBV3-1/TRBV3-2 CASSPGQVAFYGYTF TGTGCCAGCAGCCCTGGACAGGTCGCCTTTTATGGCTACACCTTC
NA TRBJ1-6 NA TRBV23-1 CASSQQGTRSPLHF TGCGCCAGCAGTCAACAGGGGACTAGGTCACCCCTCCACTTT